The subject of this entry is one T cell receptor beta chain. What it recognizes is unknown. Here immunoSEQ multiplex PCR was the method, and the copy in TCRdb shows in-frame clones only, minus some. The table lists around 84,000 clones, more than 80% of them singletons. Described time point: week 47, end of study. In the vaccine, a single dose held 300 ug of the mutant IDH1 20-mer peptide, along with topical imiquimod. Astrocytomas found in donors were new, WHO grade 3 or 4, IDH1-mutant and ATRX-lost. The data are from a study of a mutant IDH1 vaccine in newly diagnosed glioma. Study findings and constraints: Induction of immune responses by the vaccine occurred in more than 85% of patients.

This sample comprised PBMCs, obtained from a glioma patient whose treatment included an IDH1 peptide vaccine. The receptor was derived from a man in his forties with glioma.

CDR3 amino acids: CASTTIGQGVQETQYF. CDR3 DNA: TGTGCCAGCACAACCATCGGACAGGGGGTACAAGAGACCCAGTACTTC. The chain combines TRBV7-9 with TRBJ2-5; 10 nucleotides match TRBD1. Germline V gives CDR1 SEHNR, CDR2 FQNEAQ (reference sequence). The J segment lost 2 bases and the V segment lost 7 bases, leaving 10 bases of the junction unmatched. This CDR3 has 16 amino acids.